Described below is a single T cell receptor (beta chain) sequence and its context. The junction does not match germline at one end; this may be a read error. Germline V gene sequence: CDR1 SNHLY, CDR2 FYNNEI. There are 11 residues in the CDR3. These data come from a study of control samples from healthy donors and cancer patients. Generated by immunoSEQ multiplex PCR, the TCRdb table keeps only in-frame clones and is missing some. The data show about 98,000 clones, 70% to 80% seen once. This TCR came from a woman aged 25-40 years in good health. The rearrangement joins TRBV2 to TRBJ2-1; D is perhaps TRBD2 (5 bases). The sample consisted of blood. The CDR3 loop reads CAGRRDNEQFF. DNA for the CDR3: TGTGCCGGCAGGCGGGACAATGAGCAGTTCTTC.